There are many counts of the clone carrying this T cell receptor (beta chain). The missing CDR3 end, 3 residues past where the read stops, is filled in from the germline J gene. The sample is drawn from a study of T cell clonality in common variable immunodeficiency. Germline V lookup: CDR1 SGHVS, CDR2 FQNEAQ. CDR3 length: 18 residues. The J segment lost 0 bases and the V segment lost 4 bases, leaving 4 bases of the junction unmatched. Measured with immunoSEQ multiplex PCR; TCRdb has only the in-frame clones, and not every one. Singletons are absent from the sample, which has approximately 60,000 clones.

The receptor was derived from a person aged 18 to 69 in good health. J is TRBJ2-1 and V is TRBV7-8; 15 positions agree with TRBD2. Sequenced sample: peripheral blood mononuclear cells. CDR3 bases read: TGTGCCAGCAGCTCGGGACTAGCGGGGGGACTCTCCTACAATGAG. As protein: CASSSGLAGGLSYNE. The CDR3 as a whole reads CASSSGLAGGLSYNEQFF.